A single sample is the source of the 2 T cell receptor beta chains below, sequenced in a study of Graves' ophthalmopathy and Graves' hyperthyroidism. The sequenced template was RNA, covering the TCR beta CDR3 region. An initial RT-PCR round employing HTBI primers preceded a second-round multiplex PCR. Each CDR3 protein gets one entry after TCRdb re-called the multiplex PCR reads with MiXCR. The repertoire holds about 400,000 distinct CDR3 sequences, with around 17% as singletons. The sample was peripheral blood. The receptors shown here come from a woman in her late teens or twenties with Graves' ophthalmopathy.

There are many counts of this clonotype. This chain joins TRBV5-1 and TRBJ2-5; 10 bases align to TRBD2. CDR1 and CDR2 (germline): SGHRS, YFSETQ. The CDR3 consists of 16 residues. Trimming took 3 bases from V and 7 from J; bases not matched to a gene: 12. The CDR3 DNA is TGCGCCAGCAGCTCTGGACTAGCGGAGCCCGCAGGGACCCAGTACTTC. Its translation: CASSSGLAEPAGTQYF.

This clonotype came up a few times. As DNA, the CDR3 is TGTGCCAGCACTGCACTGACTAGCGGGTACACCGGGGAGCTGTTTTTT. Translating it yields CASTALTSGYTGELFF. This sequence joins TRBV6-1 and TRBJ2-2; 10 bases align to TRBD2. The CDR3 is 16 amino acids. With V trimmed by 7 bases and J by 3 bases, 8 bases remained unmatched. Per germline, CDR1 MNHNS and CDR2 SASEGT.